The source of this T cell receptor beta chain is a study of blood T cell repertoires in COVID-19. Overall study: COVID-19 samples from acute and convalescent phases originated in the United States, Italy and Spain. Nucleic acid was either cDNA or gDNA, and it came from T cells, B-cell-depleted T cells, or PBMCs.

Clones were read by immunoSEQ multiplex PCR, and TCRdb kept only the in-frame ones, dropping some. The sample holds 130,000 or so clones, 80% to 85% seen once. In this sample, this clone turned up once. What was sequenced was PBMCs or T cells enriched from blood (not recorded which). The receptor was derived from a man aged 25 to 40 who had recovered from COVID-19.

For the CDR3, the DNA is TGCGCCAGCAGCCGAGGGGACAGGGGCTCCTACGAGCAGTACTTC. Its translation is CASSRGDRGSYEQYF. The chain combines TRBV5-1 with TRBJ2-7, with 10 positions matching TRBD1. Germline V gene lookup returns CDR1 SGHRS and CDR2 YFSETQ. This CDR3 is 15 amino acids long. J lost 0 bases, V lost 4 bases, and 4 bases had no gene match.